This T cell receptor (beta chain) was profiled in a study of regulatory T cells in long-lasting Graves disease. General observations from the study: Among persistent patients, a larger number of public clonotypes were shared (around 2,700) than among newly diagnosed patients (about 970).

Time point noted: newly diagnosed GD, antithyroid drugs for less than 3 months. PBMCs were the source of the RNA used for TCR sequencing. Trimming removed 6 bases from V and 0 bases from J; junction bases left unmatched: 8. CDR1 is DFQATT, CDR2 SNEGSKA, per germline (reference sequence). This CDR3 has 15 residues. Construction of TCR beta libraries relied on iRepertoire HTBI primers and on Arm-PCR targeting CDR3 regions. TCRdb called the multiplex PCR reads again in MiXCR, with one record for every CDR3 protein. The sample lists approximately 540,000 distinct CDR3 sequences, about 11% seen once, with approximately 9% in the top ten. This clonotype came up a few times. What it binds is not known. The same sample was also studied in work on T cells in Graves' hyperthyroidism and ophthalmopathy.

This chain uses TRBV20-1 with TRBJ2-7; 10 positions match TRBD2. This TCR was recovered from a woman aged 30 to 39 with Graves disease. The material sequenced was peripheral blood mononuclear cells (PBMCs), taken at new diagnosis, from a patient treated with antithyroid drugs. CDR3 protein: CSAVYPSGSSYEQYF. CDR3 sequence (DNA): TGCAGTGCCGTGTATCCTAGCGGGAGCTCCTACGAGCAGTACTTC.